Listed here are 2 T cell receptor beta chains from one sample, sequenced in a study of cytomegalovirus exposure and HLA in healthy donors. Assay used: immunoSEQ multiplex PCR; TCRdb lists only in-frame clones, some missing. The top ten hold more than 2% of the sample, which has approximately 120,000 clones, about 88% seen once. Sequenced sample: PBMCs. The receptor source for this set is a woman younger than 35 in good health and CMV-seronegative.

The chain joins TRBV29-1 to TRBJ2-3; possible D gene TRBD1, 5 bases. V shed 6 bases and J shed 2 bases, with 15 bases lying between them. The CDR3 is 14 amino acids. Germline loops: CDR1 SQVTM, CDR2 ANQGSEA. The CDR3 coding sequence is TGCAGCGTGTTTGACAGTACTTACACAGATACGCAGTATTTT. Translation: CSVFDSTYTDTQYF.

This clone came up once. This sequence joins TRBV11-2 and TRBJ2-1, with 7 bases matching TRBD2. The CDR3 covers 14 residues. V gave up 1 base and J gave up 9 bases; unmatched junction bases: 6. Germline CDR1 reads SGHAT; CDR2 reads FQNNGV. The DNA for the CDR3 is TGTGCCAGCAGCTTAGTCGCGGGAGATAGTGAGCAGTTCTTC. Residues: CASSLVAGDSEQFF.